This T cell receptor (beta chain) appears in the sequencing data of a study of beta chain features in type 1 diabetes. The overall study: Examination of sorted cells across all samples involved 98,000,000 or so cells.

The germline V gene encodes CDR1 MNHNS and CDR2 SASEGT. The CDR3 runs to 19 residues. V was pared by 3 bases and J by 0 bases, with 21 bases between. Every bit of the isolated RNA underwent reverse transcription, so sequencing read expressed TCRB transcripts. This table comes from immunoSEQ multiplex PCR, and its TCRdb copy is limited to in-frame clones, with some not included. The sample lists hundreds of thousands of clones, 17% occurring once. Whole-study results and caveats: PCR, the amplification step, might favor shorter templates, equally in patients and controls. Within the patient group, naive, central memory and Treg TCRB repertoires appeared more similar to each other than within healthy donors.

In its sample, this clone was seen a few times. Its target is unknown. CD4+ naive, central memory, regulatory and stem cell-like memory subsets were isolated by sorting on CD45RO/CCR7/CD25/CD127/CD95/CD27. Specimen: naive CD4+ T cells from blood. The TCR comes from a woman aged 18-29 years in good health. The chain recombines TRBV6-1 with TRBJ2-4; the D gene could be TRBD1 or TRBD2 (5 bases each). CDR3 residues: CASSDPQSWGKLAKNIQYF. The CDR3 DNA is TGTGCCAGCAGTGACCCACAGAGCTGGGGGAAATTAGCCAAAAACATTCAGTACTTC.